The table lists the clone carrying this TCR beta chain with a count of one. Antigen: not known. The donors (healthy individuals) were bone marrow donors. The CDR3 loop spans 15 amino acids. CDR1 KGHSH and CDR2 LQKENI come from the germline V gene. J was trimmed by 6 bases and V by 6 bases; bases with no gene match: 9. The sample comes from a study of cytomegalovirus exposure and HLA in healthy donors. Overall study results and limits: For most TCR sequences rarity was the rule, although some public TCRs occurred in many donors. The authors considered a cluster of highly shared sequence variants likely to be a sequencing artifact. Among the most significant clusters, several appeared linked to common viral pathogens in a later analysis.

Vbeta (60) and Jbeta (13) primers were used in the PCR. Clones were sequenced by immunoSEQ multiplex PCR, and TCRdb holds only the in-frame ones, with some missing. The sample holds 120,000 or so clones, about 90% seen once. The chain uses TRBV18 and TRBJ2-7; 12 bases are shared with TRBD2. The TCR comes from a man in his forties or fifties in good health and CMV-seronegative. The sample taken for sequencing was PBMCs. The DNA of the CDR3 is TGTGCCAGCTCCCCCAAGCAACTAGCGGGGGGCGAGCAGTACTTC. Translated: CASSPKQLAGGEQYF.